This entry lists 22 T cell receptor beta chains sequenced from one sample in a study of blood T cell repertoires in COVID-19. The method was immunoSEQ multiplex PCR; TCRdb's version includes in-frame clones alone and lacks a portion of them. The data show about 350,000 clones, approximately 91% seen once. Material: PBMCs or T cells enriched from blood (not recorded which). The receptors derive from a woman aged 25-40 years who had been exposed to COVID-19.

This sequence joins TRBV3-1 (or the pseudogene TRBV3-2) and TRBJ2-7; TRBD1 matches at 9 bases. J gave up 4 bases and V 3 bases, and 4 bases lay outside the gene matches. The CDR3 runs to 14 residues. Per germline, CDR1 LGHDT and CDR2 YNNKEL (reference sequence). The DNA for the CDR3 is TGTGCCAGCAGCCAGGGACAGGGTCAATACGAGCAGTACTTC. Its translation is CASSQGQGQYEQYF.

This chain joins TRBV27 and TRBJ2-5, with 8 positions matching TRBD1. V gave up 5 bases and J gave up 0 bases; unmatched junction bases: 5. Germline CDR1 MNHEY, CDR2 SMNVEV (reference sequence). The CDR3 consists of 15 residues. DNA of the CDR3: TGTGCCAGCAGTCCCGGGACAGGCTACCAAGAGACCCAGTACTTC. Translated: CASSPGTGYQETQYF.

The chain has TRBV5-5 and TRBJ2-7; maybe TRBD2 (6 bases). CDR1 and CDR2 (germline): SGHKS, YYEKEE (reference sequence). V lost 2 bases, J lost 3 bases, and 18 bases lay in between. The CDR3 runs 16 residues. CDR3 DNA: TGTGCCAGCAGCTTAACGGATAGCGGATACCTCTACGAGCAGTACTTC. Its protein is CASSLTDSGYLYEQYF.

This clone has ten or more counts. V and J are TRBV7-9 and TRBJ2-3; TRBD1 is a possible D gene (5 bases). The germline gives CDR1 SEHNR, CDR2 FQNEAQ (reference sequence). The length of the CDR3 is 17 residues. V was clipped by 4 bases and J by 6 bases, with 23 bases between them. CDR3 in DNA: TGTGCCAGCAGCTCTCGTTTGGACACAAACCCTGGGGATACGCAGTATTTT. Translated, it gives CASSSRLDTNPGDTQYF.

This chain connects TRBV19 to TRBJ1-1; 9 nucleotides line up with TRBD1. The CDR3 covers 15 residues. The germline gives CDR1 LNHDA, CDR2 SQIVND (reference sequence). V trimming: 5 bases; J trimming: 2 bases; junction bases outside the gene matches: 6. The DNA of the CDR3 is TGTGCCAGTAGTTTCCACAGGGGGCCTAACACTGAAGCTTTCTTT. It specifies CASSFHRGPNTEAFF.

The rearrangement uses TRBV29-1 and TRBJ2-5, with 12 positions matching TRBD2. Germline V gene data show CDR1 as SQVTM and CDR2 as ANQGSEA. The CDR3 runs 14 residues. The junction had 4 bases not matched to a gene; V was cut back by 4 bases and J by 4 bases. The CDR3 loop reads CSVVRLAGVETQYF. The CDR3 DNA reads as TGCAGCGTTGTAAGACTAGCGGGAGTAGAGACCCAGTACTTC.

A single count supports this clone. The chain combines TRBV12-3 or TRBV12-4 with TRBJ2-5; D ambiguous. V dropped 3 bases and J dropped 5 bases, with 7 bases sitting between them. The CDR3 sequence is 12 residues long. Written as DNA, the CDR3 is TGTGCCAGCAGTTTCGTCGTCGAGACCCAGTACTTC. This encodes CASSFVVETQYF.

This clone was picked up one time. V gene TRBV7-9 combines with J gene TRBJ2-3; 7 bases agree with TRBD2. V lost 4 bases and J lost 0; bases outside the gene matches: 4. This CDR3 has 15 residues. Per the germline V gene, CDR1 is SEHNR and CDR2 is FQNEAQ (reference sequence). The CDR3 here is CASSSGGLSTDTQYF. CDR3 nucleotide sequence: TGTGCCAGCAGCTCGGGAGGACTTAGCACAGATACGCAGTATTTT.

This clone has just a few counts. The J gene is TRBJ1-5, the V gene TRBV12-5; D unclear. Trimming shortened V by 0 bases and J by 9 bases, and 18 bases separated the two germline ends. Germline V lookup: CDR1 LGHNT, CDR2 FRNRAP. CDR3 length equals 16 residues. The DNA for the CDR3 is TGTGCTAGTGGTTTGGTAGCGGACGGGAAGAAACGGCCCCAGCATTTT. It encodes CASGLVADGKKRPQHF. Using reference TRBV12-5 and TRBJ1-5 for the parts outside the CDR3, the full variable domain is DARVTQTPRHKVTEMGQEVTMRCQPILGHNTVFWYRQTMMQGLELLAYFRNRAPLDDSGMPKDRFSAEMPDATLATLKIQPSEPRDSAVYFCASGLVADGKKRPQHFGDGTRLSIL.

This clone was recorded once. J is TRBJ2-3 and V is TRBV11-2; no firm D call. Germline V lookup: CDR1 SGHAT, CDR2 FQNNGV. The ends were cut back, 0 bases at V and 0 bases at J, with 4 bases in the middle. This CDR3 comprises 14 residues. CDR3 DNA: TGTGCCAGCAGCTTAGATCTAAGCACAGATACGCAGTATTTT. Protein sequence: CASSLDLSTDTQYF.

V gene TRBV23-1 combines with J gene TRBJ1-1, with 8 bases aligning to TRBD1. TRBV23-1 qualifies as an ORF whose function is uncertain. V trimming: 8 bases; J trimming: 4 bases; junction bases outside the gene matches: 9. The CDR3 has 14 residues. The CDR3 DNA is TGCGCCAGCCGGACAGGGAGGTACGGCACTGAAGCTTTCTTT. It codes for CASRTGRYGTEAFF.

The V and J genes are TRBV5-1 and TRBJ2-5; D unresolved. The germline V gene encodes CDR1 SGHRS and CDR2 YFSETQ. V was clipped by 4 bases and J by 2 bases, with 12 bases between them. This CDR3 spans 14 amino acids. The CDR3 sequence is CASSPGPVQETQYF. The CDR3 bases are TGCGCCAGCAGCCCTGGCCCAGTTCAAGAGACCCAGTACTTC.

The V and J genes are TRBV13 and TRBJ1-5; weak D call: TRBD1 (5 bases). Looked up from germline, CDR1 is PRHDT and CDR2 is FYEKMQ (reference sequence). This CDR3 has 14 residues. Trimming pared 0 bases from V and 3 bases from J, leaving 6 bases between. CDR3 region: CASSLGQDNQPQHF. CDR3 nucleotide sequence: TGTGCCAGCAGCTTAGGACAGGACAATCAGCCCCAGCATTTT.

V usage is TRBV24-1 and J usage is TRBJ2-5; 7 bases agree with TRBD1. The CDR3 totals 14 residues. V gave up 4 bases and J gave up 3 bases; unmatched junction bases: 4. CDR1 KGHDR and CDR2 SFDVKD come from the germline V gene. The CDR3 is CATSEPGTEETQYF. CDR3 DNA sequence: TGTGCCACCAGTGAGCCCGGGACAGAAGAGACCCAGTACTTC.

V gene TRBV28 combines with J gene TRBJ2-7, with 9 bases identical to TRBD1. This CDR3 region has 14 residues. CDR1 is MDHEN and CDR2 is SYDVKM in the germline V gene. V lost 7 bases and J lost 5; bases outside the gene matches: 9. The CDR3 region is CASKIPGTGNEQYF. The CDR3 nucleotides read TGTGCCAGCAAAATACCCGGGACAGGGAACGAGCAGTACTTC.

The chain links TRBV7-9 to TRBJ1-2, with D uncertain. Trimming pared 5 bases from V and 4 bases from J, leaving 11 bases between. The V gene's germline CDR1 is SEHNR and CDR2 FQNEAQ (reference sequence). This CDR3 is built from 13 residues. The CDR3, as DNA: TGTGCCAGCAGCGTACAGATCTCCTATGGCTACACCTTC. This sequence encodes CASSVQISYGYTF.

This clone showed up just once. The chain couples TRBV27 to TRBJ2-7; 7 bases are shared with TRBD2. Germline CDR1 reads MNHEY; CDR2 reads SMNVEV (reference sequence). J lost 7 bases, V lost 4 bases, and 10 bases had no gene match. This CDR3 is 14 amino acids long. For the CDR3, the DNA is TGTGCCAGCAGTTCGGCGGGAGCCACTTCTGAGCAGTACTTC. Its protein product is CASSSAGATSEQYF.

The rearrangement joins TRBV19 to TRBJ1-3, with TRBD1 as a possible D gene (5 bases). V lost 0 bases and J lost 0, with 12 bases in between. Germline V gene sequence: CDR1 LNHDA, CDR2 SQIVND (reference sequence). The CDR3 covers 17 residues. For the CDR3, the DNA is TGTGCCAGTAGTATAGAGGGGCATGGCCGCTCTGGAAACACCATATATTTT. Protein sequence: CASSIEGHGRSGNTIYF.

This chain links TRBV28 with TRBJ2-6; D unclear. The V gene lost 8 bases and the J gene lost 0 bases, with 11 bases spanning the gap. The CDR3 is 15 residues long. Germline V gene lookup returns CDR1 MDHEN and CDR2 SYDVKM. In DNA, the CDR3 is TGTGCCAGCTCCCCCCCCCTCTCTGGGGCCAACGTCCTGACTTTC. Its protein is CASSPPLSGANVLTF.

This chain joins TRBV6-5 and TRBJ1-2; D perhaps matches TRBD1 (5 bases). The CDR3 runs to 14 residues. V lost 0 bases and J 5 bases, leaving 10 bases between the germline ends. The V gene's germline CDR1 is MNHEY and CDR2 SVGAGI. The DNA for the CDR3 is TGTGCCAGCAGTTACTCGAGCAAGGGGTATGGCTACACCTTC. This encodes CASSYSSKGYGYTF.

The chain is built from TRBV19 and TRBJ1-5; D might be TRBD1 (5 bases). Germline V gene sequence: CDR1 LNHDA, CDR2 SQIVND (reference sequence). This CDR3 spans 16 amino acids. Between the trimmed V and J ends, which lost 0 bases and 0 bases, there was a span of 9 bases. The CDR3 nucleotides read TGTGCCAGTAGTATAGAGGAGGGACGTAGCAATCAGCCCCAGCATTTT. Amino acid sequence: CASSIEEGRSNQPQHF.

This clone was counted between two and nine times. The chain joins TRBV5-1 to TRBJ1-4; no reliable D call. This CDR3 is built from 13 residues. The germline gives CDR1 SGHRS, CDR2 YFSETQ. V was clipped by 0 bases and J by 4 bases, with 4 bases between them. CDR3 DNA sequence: TGCGCCAGCAGCTTGGGTCTTAATGAAAAACTGTTTTTT. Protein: CASSLGLNEKLFF.